This T cell receptor (beta chain) was recovered during a study of T cells after posttransplantation cyclophosphamide. Study-wide points: Later blood repertoires were often dominated by clones from the donor CD8+ memory compartment. Tissue-infiltrating T cells from skin or gut overlapped little with blood T cells. Recipient CMV seropositivity and CMV reactivation strongly tracked TRB clonality.

Germline lookup yields CDR1 MNHNS and CDR2 SASEGT. Trimming shortened V by 5 bases and J by 7 bases, and 14 bases separated the two germline ends. The CDR3 is made up of 14 amino acids. Produced via immunoSEQ multiplex PCR; TCRdb's table is partial and in-frame only. This sample has thousands of clones, with approximately 85% found just once. Treatment was busulfan-fludarabine conditioning, a marrow graft, and cyclophosphamide on days +3 and +4. As to this clone: The antigen is undetermined.

The chain couples TRBV6-1 to TRBJ1-4; D unclear. The clonotype originates from a female patient aged 40-50 years who received an allogeneic stem cell transplant from a related donor, was CMV-positive, and had no GVHD. Some T cells may have originated in the graft donor. Source: CD4+ T cells sorted from blood, taken 1162 days after allogeneic stem cell transplant with posttransplant cyclophosphamide. CDR3 sequence (DNA): TGTGCCAGCAGTCAAGTTGGAGGGTTTGAAAAACTGTTTTTT. It specifies CASSQVGGFEKLFF.